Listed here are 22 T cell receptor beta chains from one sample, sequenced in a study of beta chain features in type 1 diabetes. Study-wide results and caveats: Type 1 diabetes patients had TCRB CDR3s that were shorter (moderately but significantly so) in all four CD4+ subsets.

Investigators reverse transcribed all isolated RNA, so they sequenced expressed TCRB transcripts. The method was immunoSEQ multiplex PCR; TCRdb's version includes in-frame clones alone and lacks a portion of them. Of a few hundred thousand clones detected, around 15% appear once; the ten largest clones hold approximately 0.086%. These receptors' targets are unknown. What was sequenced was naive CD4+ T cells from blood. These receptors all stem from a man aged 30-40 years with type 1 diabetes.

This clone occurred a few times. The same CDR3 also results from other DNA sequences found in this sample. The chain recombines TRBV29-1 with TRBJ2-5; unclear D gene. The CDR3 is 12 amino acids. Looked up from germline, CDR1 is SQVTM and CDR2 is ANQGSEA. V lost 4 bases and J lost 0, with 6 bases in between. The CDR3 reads CSVVGYQETQYF. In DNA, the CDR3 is TGCAGCGTTGTCGGCTACCAAGAGACCCAGTACTTC.

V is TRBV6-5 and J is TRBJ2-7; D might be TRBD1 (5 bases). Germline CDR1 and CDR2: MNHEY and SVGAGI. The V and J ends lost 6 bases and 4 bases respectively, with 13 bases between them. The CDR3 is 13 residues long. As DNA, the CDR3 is TGTGCCAGCAGGGCAGGGATCCCTTACGAGCAGTACTTC. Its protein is CASRAGIPYEQYF.

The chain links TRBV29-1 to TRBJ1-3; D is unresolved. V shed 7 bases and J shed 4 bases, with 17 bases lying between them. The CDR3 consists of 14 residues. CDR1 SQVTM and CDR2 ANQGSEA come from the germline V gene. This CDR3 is CSALRDSSGNTIYF. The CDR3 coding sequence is TGCAGCGCCCTAAGGGATTCGAGCGGAAACACCATATATTTT.

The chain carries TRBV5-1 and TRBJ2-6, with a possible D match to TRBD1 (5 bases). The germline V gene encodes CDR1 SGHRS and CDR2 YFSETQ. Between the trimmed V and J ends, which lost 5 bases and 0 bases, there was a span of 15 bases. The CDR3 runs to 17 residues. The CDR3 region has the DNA TGCGCCAGCAGATCTCGTTGGGGCGACTCTGGGGCCAACGTCCTGACTTTC. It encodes CASRSRWGDSGANVLTF.

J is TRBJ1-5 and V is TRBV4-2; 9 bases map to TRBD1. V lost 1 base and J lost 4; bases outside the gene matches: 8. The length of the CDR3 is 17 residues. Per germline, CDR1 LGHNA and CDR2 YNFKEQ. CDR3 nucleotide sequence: TGTGCCAGCAGCCAAGGATCCCCCGACAGGGGGAATCAGCCCCAGCATTTT. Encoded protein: CASSQGSPDRGNQPQHF.

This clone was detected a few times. The CDR3, as DNA: TGTGCCAGCAGCAGAGTGCAGGGACCCACCGGGGAGCTGTTTTTT. As protein: CASSRVQGPTGELFF. This chain connects TRBV11-2 to TRBJ2-2; D may correspond to TRBD1 or TRBD2 (5 bases each). From germline, CDR1 is SGHAT and CDR2 FQNNGV. This CDR3 comprises 15 residues. V was cut by 5 bases and J by 4 bases, with 14 bases left in between.

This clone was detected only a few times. CDR3: CASSVWRADFQETQYF. CDR3 coding DNA: TGTGCCAGCAGTGTATGGAGAGCCGATTTCCAAGAGACCCAGTACTTC. The V and J genes are TRBV25-1 and TRBJ2-5; D gene unclear. Germline V gene sequence: CDR1 MGHDK, CDR2 SYGVNS. V was clipped by 4 bases and J by 1 base, with 16 bases between them. The CDR3 is 16 amino acids.

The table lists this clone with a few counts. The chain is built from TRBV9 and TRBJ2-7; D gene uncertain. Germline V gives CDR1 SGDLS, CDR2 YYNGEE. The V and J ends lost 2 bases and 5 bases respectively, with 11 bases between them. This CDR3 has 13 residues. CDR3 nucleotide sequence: TGTGCCAGCAGCGTGGCCCCTAGAGACGAGCAGTACTTC. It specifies CASSVAPRDEQYF.

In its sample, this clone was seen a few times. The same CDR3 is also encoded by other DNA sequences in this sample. The CDR3 here is CSVEGGTEAFF. The CDR3 DNA reads TGCAGCGTTGAAGGGGGAACTGAAGCTTTCTTT. J is TRBJ1-1 and V is TRBV29-1; the D is unclear. Germline CDR1 and CDR2: SQVTM and ANQGSEA. The CDR3 is 11 amino acids. With 1 base removed from V and 5 bases from J, the gap between germline ends came to 5 bases. Full variable domain (rest looked up from reference TRBV29-1 and TRBJ1-1): SAVISQKPSRDICQRGTSLTIQCQVDSQVTMMFWYRQQPGQSLTLIATANQGSEATYESGFVIDKFPISRPNLTFSTLTVSNMSPEDSSIYLCSVEGGTEAFFGQGTRLTVV.

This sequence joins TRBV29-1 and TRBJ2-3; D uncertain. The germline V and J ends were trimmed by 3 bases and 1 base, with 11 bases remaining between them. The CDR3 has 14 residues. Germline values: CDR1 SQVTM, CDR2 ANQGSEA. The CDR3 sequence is CSVEGFLGTDTQYF. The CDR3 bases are TGCAGCGTTGAGGGGTTCCTCGGCACAGATACGCAGTATTTT.

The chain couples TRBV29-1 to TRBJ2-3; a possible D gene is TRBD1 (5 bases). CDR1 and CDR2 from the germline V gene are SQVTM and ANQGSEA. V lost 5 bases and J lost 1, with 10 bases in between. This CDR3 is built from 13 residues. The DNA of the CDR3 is TGCAGCGTTACCGGCAGGGGCACAGATACGCAGTATTTT. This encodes CSVTGRGTDTQYF.

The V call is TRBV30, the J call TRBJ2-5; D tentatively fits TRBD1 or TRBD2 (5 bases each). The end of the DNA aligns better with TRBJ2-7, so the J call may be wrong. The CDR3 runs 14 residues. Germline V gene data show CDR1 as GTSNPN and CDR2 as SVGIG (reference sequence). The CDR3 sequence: CAWGDGGSSYEQYF. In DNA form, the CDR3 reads TGTGCCTGGGGGGACGGTGGGAGCTCCTACGAGCAGTACTTC.

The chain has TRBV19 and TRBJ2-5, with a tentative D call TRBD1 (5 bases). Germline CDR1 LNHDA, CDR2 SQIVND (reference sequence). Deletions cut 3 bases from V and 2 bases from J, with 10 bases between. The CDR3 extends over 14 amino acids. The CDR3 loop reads CASSMGPRQETQYF. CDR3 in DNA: TGTGCCAGTAGTATGGGGCCACGGCAAGAGACCCAGTACTTC.

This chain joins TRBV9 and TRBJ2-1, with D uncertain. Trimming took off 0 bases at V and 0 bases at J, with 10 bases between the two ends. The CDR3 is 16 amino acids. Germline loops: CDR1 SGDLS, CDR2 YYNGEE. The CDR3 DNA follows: TGTGCCAGCAGCGTAGCTCCGGCTAGCTCCTACAATGAGCAGTTCTTC. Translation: CASSVAPASSYNEQFF.

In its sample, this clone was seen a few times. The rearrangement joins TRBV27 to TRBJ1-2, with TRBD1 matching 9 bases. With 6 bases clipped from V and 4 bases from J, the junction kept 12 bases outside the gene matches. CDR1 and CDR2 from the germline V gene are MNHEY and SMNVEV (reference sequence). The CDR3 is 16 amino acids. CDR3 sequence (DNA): TGTGCCAGCAGCCATTATGGACAGGGGCTGGGCTATGGCTACACCTTC. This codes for CASSHYGQGLGYGYTF.

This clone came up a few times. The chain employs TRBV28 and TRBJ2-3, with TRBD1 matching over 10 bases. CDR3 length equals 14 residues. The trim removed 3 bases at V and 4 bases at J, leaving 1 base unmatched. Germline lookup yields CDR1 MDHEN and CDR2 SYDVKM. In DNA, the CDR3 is TGTGCCAGCAGTTTCGGACAGGGGGCAGATACGCAGTATTTT. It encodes CASSFGQGADTQYF.

Written as DNA, the CDR3 is TGTGCCAGCAGCTTAAGTAATAGCGGGATCTACAATGAGCAGTTCTTC. It specifies CASSLSNSGIYNEQFF. The chain couples TRBV7-2 to TRBJ2-1; 8 bases align to TRBD2. The CDR3 runs 16 residues. Germline CDR1 and CDR2: SGHTA and FQGNSA. Unmatched junction bases numbered 6, after V lost 2 bases and J lost 3 bases.

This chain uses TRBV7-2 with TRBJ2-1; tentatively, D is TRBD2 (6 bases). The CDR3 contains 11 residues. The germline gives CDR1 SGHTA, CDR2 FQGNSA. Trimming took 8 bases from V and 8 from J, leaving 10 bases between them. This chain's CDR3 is CASRRVDEQFF. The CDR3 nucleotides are TGTGCCAGCCGGAGGGTCGATGAGCAGTTCTTC.

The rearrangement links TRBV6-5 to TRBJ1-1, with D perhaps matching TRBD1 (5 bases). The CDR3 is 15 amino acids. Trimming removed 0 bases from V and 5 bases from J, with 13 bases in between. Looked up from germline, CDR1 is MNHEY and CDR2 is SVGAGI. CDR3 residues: CASSYSRDLGTEAFF. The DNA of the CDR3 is TGTGCCAGCAGTTACTCCAGGGATTTGGGAACTGAAGCTTTCTTT.

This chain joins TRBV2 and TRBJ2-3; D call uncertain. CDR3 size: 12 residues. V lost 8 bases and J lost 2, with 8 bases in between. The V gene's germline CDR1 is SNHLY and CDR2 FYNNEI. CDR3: CASATDTDTQYF. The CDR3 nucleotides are TGTGCCAGCGCTACAGACACAGATACGCAGTATTTT.

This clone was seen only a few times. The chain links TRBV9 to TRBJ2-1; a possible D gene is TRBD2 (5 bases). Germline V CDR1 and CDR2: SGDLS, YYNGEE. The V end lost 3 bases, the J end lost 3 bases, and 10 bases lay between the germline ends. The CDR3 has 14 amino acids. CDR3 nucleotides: TGTGCCAGCAGCGCCCGACGGGACTACAATGAGCAGTTCTTC. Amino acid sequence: CASSARRDYNEQFF.

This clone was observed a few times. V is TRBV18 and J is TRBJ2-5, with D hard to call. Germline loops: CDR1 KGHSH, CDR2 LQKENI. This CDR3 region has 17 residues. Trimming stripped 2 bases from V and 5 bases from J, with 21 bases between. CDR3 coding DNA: TGTGCCAGCTCACCAGATTCGGGTATTACTTCGAGGGAGACCCAGTACTTC. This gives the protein CASSPDSGITSRETQYF.